The 21 T cell receptor beta chains below all came from one sample that was sequenced in a study of metastatic and nonmetastatic thyroid tumors. With MiXCR, TCRdb reprocessed the PCR reads. The sample includes over 8,500 clones, approximately 33% of them seen just once. No patient had received any treatment before thyroid surgery. Sequencing used adjacent normal tissue. Every receptor here comes from a female donor with papillary thyroid cancer or a benign thyroid nodule (not recorded which). Some clones in this sample may be carry-over from other donors' samples.

This clone was counted a few times. J is TRBJ1-4 and V is TRBV27; D gene uncertain. The CDR3 totals 13 residues. Trimming stripped 5 bases from V and 8 bases from J, with 12 bases between. Looked up from germline, CDR1 is MNHEY and CDR2 is SMNVEV (reference sequence). DNA for the CDR3: TGTGCCAGCAGTCCCTTAGAAGGCGAAAAACTGTTTTTT. It translates to CASSPLEGEKLFF.

The chain links TRBV27 to TRBJ2-2, with 8 bases identical to TRBD2. The junction had 4 bases not matched to a gene; V was cut back by 7 bases and J by 6 bases. The CDR3 extends over 13 amino acids. Germline V gene lookup returns CDR1 MNHEY and CDR2 SMNVEV (reference sequence). In DNA form, the CDR3 reads TGTGCCAGCACCACCGGGGGGGCCGGGGAGCTGTTTTTT. Residues: CASTTGGAGELFF.

This chain uses TRBV28 with TRBJ2-7, with D perhaps TRBD1 (6 bases). This CDR3 is 13 amino acids long. CDR1 and CDR2 from the germline V gene are MDHEN and SYDVKM. Trimming took 4 bases from V and 13 from J, leaving 20 bases between them. The CDR3 loop is CASSWGLSNLPYF. The CDR3 DNA follows: TGTGCCAGCAGTTGGGGGCTCTCGAACCTCCCCTACTTC. Combining the CDR3 with reference TRBV28 and TRBJ2-7 gives the whole variable domain DVKVTQSSRYLVKRTGEKVFLECVQDMDHENMFWYRQDPGLGLRLIYFSYDVKMKEKGDIPEGYSVSREKKERFSLILESASTNQTSMYLCASSWGLSNLPYFGPGTRLTVT.

The chain links TRBV28 to TRBJ1-2; D remains unclear. CDR1 is MDHEN and CDR2 is SYDVKM in the germline V gene. Trimming took off 5 bases at V and 2 bases at J, with 18 bases between the two ends. The CDR3 loop spans 16 amino acids. CDR3 in amino acids: CASSNPAGQRNYGYTF. The CDR3 region has the DNA TGTGCCAGCAGTAATCCGGCCGGGCAACGGAACTATGGCTACACCTTC.

This chain connects TRBV7-3 to TRBJ2-6, with 10 bases identical to TRBD1. V lost 4 bases to trimming and J lost 1 base; unmatched junction nucleotides: 10. The CDR3 runs 19 residues. Germline V gene data show CDR1 as SGHTA and CDR2 as FQGTGA. The CDR3 nucleotides read TGTGCCAGCAGCTCAACGATAGGACAGGGGGTATCTGGGGCCAACGTCCTGACTTTC. It encodes CASSSTIGQGVSGANVLTF.

The genes are TRBV20-1 and TRBJ2-7, with D perhaps TRBD2 (6 bases). The CDR3 loop spans 12 amino acids. CDR1 is DFQATT, CDR2 SNEGSKA, per germline (reference sequence). Trimming took 2 bases from V and 4 from J, leaving 9 bases between them. CDR3 residues: CSARRRAYEQYF. In DNA form, the CDR3 reads TGCAGTGCTAGACGGAGGGCTTACGAGCAGTACTTC.

This clone was seen a few times. The chain employs TRBV11-3 and TRBJ1-1; D remains ambiguous. V was shortened by 4 bases and J by 1 base, with 4 bases between the two germline ends. Germline CDR1 and CDR2: SGHNT and YENEEA. This CDR3 contains 12 residues. The CDR3 reads CASSYRNTEAFF. The DNA for the CDR3 is TGTGCCAGCAGCTATAGGAACACTGAAGCTTTCTTT.

The rearrangement links TRBV11-2 to TRBJ2-1; 10 positions agree with TRBD2. The length of the CDR3 is 18 residues. Germline CDR1 and CDR2: SGHAT and FQNNGV. The trim removed 4 bases at V and 4 bases at J, leaving 13 bases unmatched. The CDR3 reads CASSSGLAANTPYNEQFF. The DNA of the CDR3 is TGTGCCAGCAGCTCAGGACTAGCGGCCAACACGCCATACAATGAGCAGTTCTTC.

CDR3 region: CASSLDGGTDTQYF. The CDR3, as DNA: TGTGCCAGCAGCCTGGACGGAGGGACAGATACGCAGTATTTT. The rearrangement joins TRBV12-3 or TRBV12-4 to TRBJ2-3; weak D call: TRBD2 (6 bases). V was shortened by 6 bases and J by 3 bases, with 13 bases between the two germline ends. CDR3 length: 14 amino acids.

In this sample, this clone turned up a few times. This chain links TRBV6-1 with TRBJ1-2; D gene ambiguous. The V gene lost 5 bases and the J gene lost 8 bases, with 15 bases spanning the gap. Looked up from germline, CDR1 is MNHNS and CDR2 is SASEGT. The CDR3 has 13 amino acids. The DNA of the CDR3 is TGTGCCAGCAGTCCACGTGAGGTGCGGGGCTACACCTTC. Encoded protein: CASSPREVRGYTF.

The chain uses TRBV6-6 and TRBJ1-1, with D unresolved. The germline V gene has CDR1 MNHNY and CDR2 SVGAGI (reference sequence). Trimming removed 0 bases at V and 3 bases at J, with 17 bases between. This CDR3 has 17 residues. CDR3 in amino acids: CASSYSTDPGRDTEAFF. In DNA form, the CDR3 reads TGTGCCAGCAGTTACTCGACGGACCCGGGTAGGGACACTGAAGCTTTCTTT.

By share, this clone ranks as large. The chain has TRBV2 and TRBJ2-1; D uncertain. Trimming removed 6 bases at V and 3 bases at J, with 3 bases between. There are 11 residues in the CDR3. Germline CDR1 is SNHLY and CDR2 is FYNNEI. The CDR3, as DNA: TGTGCCAGCAGGTACTACAATGAGCAGTTCTTC. Its protein product is CASRYYNEQFF.

By sample share, this clone is large. The V call is TRBV2, the J call TRBJ1-1; D is possibly TRBD1 (6 bases). Germline V gene data show CDR1 as SNHLY and CDR2 as FYNNEI. The CDR3 contains 14 residues. V lost 6 bases and J 3 bases, leaving 14 bases between the germline ends. CDR3 nucleotide sequence: TGTGCCAGCAGCTTAGACAGGAGGGACACTGAAGCTTTCTTT. Amino acid sequence: CASSLDRRDTEAFF. Full variable domain (remainder filled in from reference TRBV2 and TRBJ1-1): EPEVTQTPSHQVTQMGQEVILRCVPISNHLYFYWYRQILGQKVEFLVSFYNNEISEKSEIFDDQFSVERPDGSNFTLKIRSTKLEDSAMYFCASSLDRRDTEAFFGQGTRLTVV.

This clone was counted only a few times. In DNA form, the CDR3 reads TGCAGTGCTAGATCTCCCCAGGGATCCAACACCGGGGAGCTGTTTTTT. It specifies CSARSPQGSNTGELFF. The chain has TRBV20-1 and TRBJ2-2; tentative D call: TRBD1 (5 bases). The CDR3 has 16 residues. V lost 2 bases and J 2 bases, leaving 15 bases between the germline ends. The germline CDR1 and CDR2 sequences are DFQATT and SNEGSKA (reference sequence).

V usage is TRBV7-3 and J usage is TRBJ2-7; TRBD1 might be the D (5 bases). The CDR3 is 13 residues long. The germline CDR1 and CDR2 sequences are SGHTA and FQGTGA. V lost 6 bases and J 7 bases, leaving 16 bases between the germline ends. CDR3 region: CASSSFQGMEQYF. DNA of the CDR3: TGTGCCAGCAGTTCATTCCAGGGTATGGAGCAGTACTTC.

This chain uses TRBV19 with TRBJ2-1; TRBD2 matches at 11 bases. Trimming took 3 bases from V and 10 from J; bases not matched to a gene: 11. CDR3 length: 16 amino acids. Germline CDR1 and CDR2: LNHDA and SQIVND (reference sequence). This chain's CDR3 is CASSIGTSGYLREQFF. CDR3 DNA sequence: TGTGCCAGTAGTATCGGGACTAGCGGCTACCTACGAGAGCAGTTCTTC.

To note about this clone: The final CDR3 position lacks the conserved phenylalanine or tryptophan, pointing to a likely read error. V gene TRBV11-3 combines with J gene TRBJ2-7; TRBD2 matches 12 bases. Germline values: CDR1 SGHNT, CDR2 YENEEA. V shed 1 base and J 2 bases; nucleotides not matched to a gene: 15. This CDR3 has 20 amino acids. In nucleotides, the CDR3 is TGTGCCAGCAGCTTAGGGGAGGGCCTAGCGGGAGGGCATGTTCCCTACGAGCAGTACTCC. This codes for CASSLGEGLAGGHVPYEQYS.

This chain links TRBV20-1 with TRBJ2-7, with a tentative D call TRBD2 (5 bases). Deletions cut 4 bases from V and 6 bases from J, with 10 bases between. The V gene's germline CDR1 is DFQATT and CDR2 SNEGSKA (reference sequence). This CDR3 is 11 amino acids long. CDR3 sequence reads: CSAKNAGEQYF. DNA of the CDR3: TGCAGTGCTAAGAACGCGGGCGAGCAGTACTTC.

CDR3 amino acids: CASNDRAEQYF. The CDR3 DNA follows: TGTGCCAGCAATGACAGGGCTGAGCAGTACTTC. The rearrangement links TRBV6-2 or TRBV6-3 to TRBJ2-7; TRBD1 agrees at 7 bases. The V and J ends lost 7 bases and 7 bases, in that order; junction bases with no gene match: 4. Germline CDR1 and CDR2: MNHEY and SVGEGT. CDR3 length: 11 residues.

In DNA, the CDR3 is TGTGCCAGCAGCTCAGGGAGCGGGGGCGGTGAAGCTTTCTTT. The encoded protein is CASSSGSGGGEAFF. The chain uses TRBV7-3 and TRBJ1-1; TRBD1 is a possible D gene (6 bases). Germline loops: CDR1 SGHTA, CDR2 FQGTGA. The CDR3 covers 14 residues. V lost 4 bases and J 7 bases, leaving 16 bases between the germline ends.

A word on this clone: Relative to the germline gene, one junction end is altered; a read error may explain this. The gene calls are TRBV2 and TRBJ2-1; D is ambiguous. The CDR3 totals 16 residues. Germline CDR1 is SNHLY and CDR2 is FYNNEI. The CDR3 region has the DNA TGTGCCAGCAGTGACCGTCGTAGTGTACCCTACTATGAGCAGTTCTTC. Translated: CASSDRRSVPYYEQFF.